The present T cell receptor (beta chain) was sequenced within a study of blood T cells in healthy people across ages. This clonotype was found a few times. Trimming took 0 bases from V and 8 from J, leaving 16 bases between them. The CDR3 has 15 residues. From germline, CDR1 is LNHDA and CDR2 SQIVND (reference sequence). Together with a sample-barcoded 5' primer, a J-beta primer mix was included in a second PCR lasting about 7 to 12 cycles. A template-switch adaptor that had 12 random nucleotides put a tag on each cDNA molecule. MiXCR was run by TCRdb on the 5' RACE reads, yielding one entry per CDR3 protein. The sample lists about 540,000 distinct CDR3 sequences; 24% were seen once. Individuals who donated were healthy Caucasians from Russia aged 6 to 90. Each donor supplied ten milliliters of peripheral blood. In addition, the sample was reused for a study of T cells of mothers and their children. That paper adds: Over 8 million TCR beta CDR3 reads were obtained from each mother, and some 3.1 million from each child.

V gene TRBV19 combines with J gene TRBJ1-2; D gene unclear. The sequence derives from a boy aged 10-17 years in good health. Sequences were obtained from blood. Written as DNA, the CDR3 is TGTGCCAGTAGTATAGATTTTCCGGGGAGAGGAGGCTACACCTTC. This gives the protein CASSIDFPGRGGYTF.